Listed below are T cell receptor beta chains from one sample, sequenced in a study of cytomegalovirus exposure and HLA in healthy donors. Repertoires were generated with immunoSEQ multiplex PCR, while TCRdb's copy carries only in-frame clones and drops some. The sample has 110,000 to 150,000 clones, around three quarters seen once; the top ten hold approximately 2.1%. Sequenced material: PBMCs. The receptors here all came from a man aged 40-50 years in good health and CMV-seronegative. The CDR3 runs from the conserved cysteine through the conserved F or W. Clone size appears in some rows only: once, few, many, or a class for an expanded clone.

V: TRBV19; length: 13; J: TRBJ1-5; size: .; CDR3: CASQTANNQPQHF
V: TRBV29-1; length: 14; J: TRBJ2-5; size: once; CDR3: CSVKALRYQETQYF
V: TRBV6-1; length: 15; J: TRBJ1-4; size: .; CDR3: CASSSKGATNEKLFF
V: TRBV30; length: 13; J: TRBJ2-1; size: .; CDR3: CAWRPGAGNEQFF
V: TRBV9; length: 13; J: TRBJ2-7; size: few; CDR3: CASSVEGAYEQYF
V: TRBV2; length: 14; J: TRBJ2-3; size: .; CDR3: CASIGQGYTDTQYF
V: TRBV7-9; length: 15; J: TRBJ2-2; size: .; CDR3: CASSLSRRSTGELFF
V: TRBV5-6; length: 13; J: TRBJ2-5; size: .; CDR3: CASSLARQETQYF
V: TRBV6-5; length: 15; J: TRBJ2-7; size: .; CDR3: CASSPDTGFGYEQYF
V: TRBV7-2; length: 16; J: TRBJ2-3; size: .; CDR3: CASSLVGGAITDTQYF
V: TRBV9; length: 15; J: TRBJ1-1; size: .; CDR3: CASSNTGDWGTEAFF
V: TRBV5-1; length: 14; J: TRBJ2-7; size: .; CDR3: CASSFDRGPYEQYF
V: TRBV14; length: 14; J: TRBJ1-2; size: .; CDR3: CASSPWDSNYGYTF
V: TRBV30; length: 15; J: .; size: .; CDR3: CAWGLGLAGVYEQYF
V: TRBV6-1; length: 14; J: TRBJ1-5; size: once; CDR3: CASIGLSSNQPQHF
V: TRBV4-2; length: 16; J: TRBJ2-3; size: few; CDR3: CASSHGGGLPTDTQYF
V: TRBV5-8; length: 14; J: TRBJ1-1; size: .; CDR3: CASSLDYDNTEAFF
V: TRBV5-4; length: 14; J: TRBJ2-7; size: few; CDR3: CASRETGRSGEQYF
V: TRBV28; length: 15; J: TRBJ2-2; size: .; CDR3: CASRSPRGLAGELFF
V: TRBV28; length: 14; J: TRBJ2-7; size: .; CDR3: CASNSWTGSYEQYF
V: TRBV2; length: 14; J: TRBJ2-7; size: few; CDR3: CASSDGTGGYEQYF
V: TRBV5-1; length: 14; J: TRBJ1-1; size: .; CDR3: CASSPGQPNTEAFF
V: TRBV5-1; length: 14; J: TRBJ1-2; size: few; CDR3: CASSQETGSYGYTF
V: TRBV30; length: 14; J: TRBJ1-4; size: .; CDR3: CAWSLGPNNEKLFF
V: TRBV4-1; length: 16; J: TRBJ2-5; size: once; CDR3: CASSPVLGRGQETQYF
V: TRBV9; length: 13; J: TRBJ1-6; size: .; CDR3: CASSPREGSPLHF
V: TRBV15; length: 17; J: TRBJ2-3; size: once; CDR3: CATSRDGAGGYTDTQYF
V: TRBV6-5; length: 13; J: TRBJ2-7; size: .; CDR3: CASSSPKSYEQYF
V: TRBV10-2; length: 14; J: TRBJ2-1; size: .; CDR3: CASTERGSYNEQFF
V: TRBV14; length: 14; J: TRBJ2-1; size: .; CDR3: CASSQGRAYNEQFF
V: TRBV7-9; length: 14; J: TRBJ1-2; size: .; CDR3: CASSSDTYGYGYTF
V: TRBV13; length: 15; J: TRBJ1-2; size: .; CDR3: CASSLDGGQGYGYTF
V: TRBV5-1; length: 17; J: TRBJ2-5; size: .; CDR3: CASSLQRTSGRGETQYF
V: TRBV28; length: 17; J: TRBJ2-5; size: .; CDR3: CASSLPGLAGGGETQYF
V: TRBV19; length: 13; J: TRBJ2-1; size: .; CDR3: CAISTSGNNEQFF
V: TRBV30; length: 12; J: TRBJ2-7; size: .; CDR3: CAWSATGTVADF
V: TRBV10-1; length: 19; J: TRBJ2-5; size: once; CDR3: CASSAGTSGLRWGQETQYF
V: TRBV5-1; length: 17; J: TRBJ2-3; size: .; CDR3: CASSPSLSGKSTDTQYF
V: TRBV11-2; length: 16; J: TRBJ2-7; size: .; CDR3: CASSVLGGALTYEQYF
V: TRBV6-5; length: 14; J: TRBJ1-4; size: .; CDR3: CASRELLTGKKLFF
V: TRBV10-1; length: 15; J: TRBJ2-7; size: .; CDR3: CASSEKRGGTYEQYF
V: TRBV19; length: 14; J: TRBJ2-4; size: .; CDR3: CASSTQGAKNIQYF
V: TRBV6-5; length: 15; J: TRBJ2-5; size: .; CDR3: CASRRPGLAGETQYF
V: TRBV10-2; length: 15; J: TRBJ2-7; size: .; CDR3: CASSDGLAGVYEQYF